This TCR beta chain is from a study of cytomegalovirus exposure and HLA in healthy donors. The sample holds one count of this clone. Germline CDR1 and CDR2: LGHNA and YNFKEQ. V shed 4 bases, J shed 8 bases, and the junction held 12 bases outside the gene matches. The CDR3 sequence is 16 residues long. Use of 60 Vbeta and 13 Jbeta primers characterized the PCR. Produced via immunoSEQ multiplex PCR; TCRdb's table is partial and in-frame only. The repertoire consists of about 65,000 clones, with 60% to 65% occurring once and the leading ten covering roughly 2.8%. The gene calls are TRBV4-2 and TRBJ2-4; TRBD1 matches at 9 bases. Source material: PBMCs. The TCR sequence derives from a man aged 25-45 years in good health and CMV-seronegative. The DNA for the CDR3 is TGTGCCAGCAGCCGCCAGGGACAGGGCAGTTTTGACATTCAGTACTTC. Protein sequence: CASSRQGQGSFDIQYF.